Listed here are 2 T cell receptor beta chains from one sample, sequenced in a study of PD-1 blockade in classical Hodgkin lymphoma. Clones were sequenced by immunoSEQ multiplex PCR, and TCRdb holds only the in-frame ones, with some missing. The sample holds about 21,000 clones; just under 90% are singletons and the top ten take roughly 7.4%. Time point described: newly diagnosed, previously untreated cHL patient sample. Magnetic depletion of non-target cells from thawed PBMCs yielded purified CD8+ T cells. What was sequenced was CD8+ T cells from blood. These receptors were collected from a human donor with classical Hodgkin lymphoma.

CDR3 nucleotide sequence: TGTGCCAGCAGCGTTACAGGGGTCGAGACCCAGTACTTC. It encodes CASSVTGVETQYF. V is TRBV9 and J is TRBJ2-5; 7 nucleotides agree with TRBD1. V lost 2 bases to trimming and J lost 5 bases; unmatched junction nucleotides: 3. The CDR3 is 13 residues long. Germline V gene data show CDR1 as SGDLS and CDR2 as YYNGEE. The whole variable domain, remainder taken from reference TRBV9 and TRBJ2-5, is DSGVTQTPKHLITATGQRVTLRCSPRSGDLSVYWYQQSLDQGLQFLIQYYNGEERAKGNILERFSAQQFPDLHSELNLSSLELGDSALYFCASSVTGVETQYFGPGTRLLVL.

To note about this clone: The sample has other DNA sequences that encode this CDR3 too. The CDR3 sequence is CASEGDTQYF. DNA for the CDR3: TGTGCCAGCGAGGGTGATACGCAGTATTTT. This chain uses TRBV19 with TRBJ2-3; D may be TRBD2 (5 bases). CDR3 length equals 10 residues. Trimming stripped 9 bases from V and 6 bases from J, with 7 bases between. CDR1 is LNHDA and CDR2 is SQIVND in the germline V gene (reference sequence).